The 3 T cell receptor beta chains below come from one sample, sequenced in a study of response to subunit inactivated influenza vaccine. TCRdb re-analysed the RT-PCR reads in MiXCR, keeping a single row per CDR3 protein. The data hold hundreds of thousands of distinct CDR3 sequences, with about 25% observed a single time. The starting material was CD4+ T cells sorted from PBMCs, obtained less than 6 days after vaccination. Source of these receptors: a man over 45 who received an inactivated influenza vaccine.

This clonotype was seen a handful of times. The CDR3 here is CACSETGNTIYF. DNA of the CDR3: TGTGCCTGTTCCGAAACTGGAAACACCATATATTTT. The chain is built from TRBV30 and TRBJ1-3; D not certain. Trimming took off 6 bases at V and 2 bases at J, with 8 bases between the two ends. CDR1 is GTSNPN, CDR2 SVGIG, per germline (reference sequence). The length of the CDR3 is 12 residues.

CDR3 nucleotides: TGCGCCAGCAGTGTGGCAGGGAGGAATGAAAAACTGTTTTTT. Translated: CASSVAGRNEKLFF. The chain combines TRBV10-2 with TRBJ1-4, with D maybe TRBD1 (5 bases). V dropped 4 bases and J dropped 5 bases, with 11 bases sitting between them. Germline assignment: CDR1 WSHSY and CDR2 SAAADI. The CDR3 has 14 amino acids.

The chain is built from TRBV20-1 and TRBJ2-5; D is possibly TRBD2 (6 bases). The germline CDR1 and CDR2 sequences are DFQATT and SNEGSKA (reference sequence). There are 14 residues in the CDR3. V was cut by 3 bases and J by 4 bases, with 15 bases left in between. The DNA for the CDR3 is TGCAGTGCTAGGCGTCTAGCGAATGGAGAGACCCAGTACTTC. This gives the protein CSARRLANGETQYF.